Following are 10 T cell receptor beta chains from one sample sequenced in a study of T cells after yellow fever vaccination. In TCRdb, the 5' RACE reads were re-called with MiXCR into one record per CDR3 protein. The sample has about 160,000 distinct CDR3 sequences; about 7% are singletons. The starting material was CD4+ T cells sorted from PBMCs, obtained 5 days after the first yellow fever vaccination. Receptor source: a man aged 18 to 35 who received the YFV17D yellow fever vaccine.

This clonotype has at least ten counts. V usage is TRBV20-1 and J usage is TRBJ1-5; no reliable D call. Trimming removed 6 bases at V and 0 bases at J, with 12 bases between. The CDR3 is made up of 14 amino acids. Germline V gene data show CDR1 as DFQATT and CDR2 as SNEGSKA (reference sequence). The CDR3 DNA reads TGCAGTGCGAAGTCGGGGATTAGCAATCAGCCCCAGCATTTT. Translated: CSAKSGISNQPQHF.

This clonotype has a count of ten or more. J is TRBJ2-7 and V is TRBV5-1, with 10 bases that match TRBD1. The J segment lost 6 bases and the V segment lost 0 bases, leaving 0 bases of the junction unmatched. Germline loops: CDR1 SGHRS, CDR2 YFSETQ. This CDR3 contains 13 residues. Written as DNA, the CDR3 is TGCGCCAGCAGCTTGGGGGACAGGGGCGAGCAGTACGTC. Its protein product is CASSLGDRGEQYV.

This clonotype was picked up many times. The chain couples TRBV10-3 to TRBJ2-3; D might be TRBD1 or TRBD2, each matching 5 bases. Germline V CDR1 and CDR2: ENHRY, SYGVKD. V gave up 4 bases and J gave up 0 bases, with 17 bases separating them. The CDR3 has 17 amino acids. In nucleotides, the CDR3 is TGTGCCATCAGTGGGGAAATGGGACGGGCGAGCACAGATACGCAGTATTTT. Translated, it gives CAISGEMGRASTDTQYF.

The J gene is TRBJ2-1, the V gene TRBV12-3 or TRBV12-4, with 11 nucleotides matching TRBD2. V dropped 6 bases and J dropped 7; count of bases not matched to a gene: 8. The CDR3 runs to 15 residues. CDR3 DNA: TGTGCCAGCAGCCAACTAGCGGGGGCTAGGAATGAGCAGTTCTTC. The encoded protein is CASSQLAGARNEQFF.

At least ten counts were recorded for this clonotype. The gene calls are TRBV5-1 and TRBJ1-2; TRBD1 aligns across 9 bases. The CDR3 sequence is 15 residues long. Trimming removed 0 bases from V and 8 bases from J; junction bases left unmatched: 8. Germline CDR1 is SGHRS and CDR2 is YFSETQ. The CDR3: CASSLEDRGLQGYTF. CDR3 nucleotide sequence: TGCGCCAGCAGCTTGGAGGACAGGGGATTGCAAGGCTACACCTTC.

This clonotype showed up many times. The CDR3 sequence: CASSLSKGTVNYGYTF. The CDR3 nucleotides read TGTGCCAGCAGTTTATCAAAGGGGACGGTTAACTATGGCTACACCTTC. This rearrangement joins TRBV27 to TRBJ1-2; D is perhaps TRBD1 (5 bases). In germline, CDR1 is MNHEY, CDR2 SMNVEV (reference sequence). CDR3 size: 16 residues. The V and J ends lost 0 bases and 1 base respectively, with 12 bases between them.

This clonotype appeared many times. This sequence joins TRBV3-1 and TRBJ2-1; TRBD2 might be the D (5 bases). Trimming pared 3 bases from V and 7 bases from J, leaving 16 bases between. This CDR3 has 15 residues. Germline V lookup: CDR1 LGHDT, CDR2 YNNKEL (reference sequence). The CDR3: CASSQTNRALNEQFF. CDR3 DNA sequence: TGTGCCAGCAGCCAGACTAATCGTGCTTTAAATGAGCAGTTCTTC.

The table lists this clonotype with many counts. This chain connects TRBV5-1 to TRBJ2-3; a weak D match, TRBD2 (6 bases). The CDR3 is 16 residues long. Trimming removed 0 bases at V and 2 bases at J, with 13 bases between. Per the germline V gene, CDR1 is SGHRS and CDR2 is YFSETQ. Here the CDR3 reads CASSLGGAFFTDTQYF. In nucleotides, the CDR3 is TGCGCCAGCAGCTTGGGCGGGGCATTCTTCACAGATACGCAGTATTTT.

This clonotype was seen only a few times. The CDR3 sequence: CASSEPRYMNTEAFF. The CDR3, as DNA: TGTGCCAGCAGTGAACCCAGGTACATGAACACTGAAGCTTTCTTT. The J gene is TRBJ1-1, the V gene TRBV6-1; D call uncertain. The CDR3 covers 15 residues. The germline V gene has CDR1 MNHNS and CDR2 SASEGT. V was shortened by 2 bases and J by 0 bases, with 10 bases between the two germline ends.

The rearrangement links TRBV7-2 to TRBJ1-2; 7 bases fit TRBD1. The germline V gene has CDR1 SGHTA and CDR2 FQGNSA. This CDR3 is 12 amino acids long. After removal of 5 bases from V and 8 bases from J, the junction contained 5 bases not matched to a gene. This CDR3 is CASSTRQGGYTF. CDR3 DNA sequence: TGTGCCAGCAGCACACGACAGGGAGGCTACACCTTC.